The next 28 T cell receptor beta chains were all read from a single sample in a study of regulatory T cells in long-lasting Graves disease. The time point denotes: persistent/refractory GD, antithyroid drugs over 5 years with positive TRAb. Scientists built the TCR library using RNA that was extracted from PBMCs. Construction of TCR beta libraries relied on iRepertoire HTBI primers and on Arm-PCR targeting CDR3 regions. TCRdb itself ran the multiplex PCR reads through MiXCR, one entry per CDR3 protein. The sample contains 700,000 or so distinct CDR3 sequences, about 32% of which appear only once. The source was peripheral blood mononuclear cells (PBMCs), collected when the disease was refractory, from a patient treated with antithyroid drugs. These receptors were obtained from a female donor with Graves disease.

This clonotype was detected only a few times. The chain recombines TRBV18 with TRBJ1-1; TRBD1 matches 8 bases. CDR3 size: 15 residues. Unmatched junction bases numbered 5, after V lost 1 base and J lost 4 bases. CDR1 KGHSH and CDR2 LQKENI come from the germline V gene. CDR3: CASSPLDTGGTEAFF. The DNA of the CDR3 is TGTGCCAGCTCACCACTGGATACAGGGGGCACTGAAGCTTTCTTT.

V is TRBV20-1 and J is TRBJ2-7, with TRBD2 matching over 8 bases. Germline V gene sequence: CDR1 DFQATT, CDR2 SNEGSKA (reference sequence). The ends lost 6 bases at V and 2 bases at J; junction bases unmatched: 12. This CDR3 is 15 amino acids long. The CDR3 reads CSARNPIAGTYEQYF. The CDR3 coding sequence is TGCAGTGCCCGGAACCCTATAGCGGGAACCTACGAGCAGTACTTC.

V is TRBV30 and J is TRBJ1-1; perhaps TRBD1 as D (5 bases). The CDR3 is 12 amino acids. V was clipped by 2 bases and J by 8 bases, with 12 bases between them. CDR1 is GTSNPN and CDR2 is SVGIG in the germline V gene (reference sequence). CDR3 DNA sequence: TGTGCCTGGAGTCAATCGGGGGTCGAAGCTTTCTTT. This encodes CAWSQSGVEAFF. Filled out from reference TRBV30 and TRBJ1-1, the complete variable domain reads SQTIHQWPATLVQPVGSPLSLECTVEGTSNPNLYWYRQAAGRGLQLLFYSVGIGQISSEVPQNLSASRPQDRQFILSSKKLLLSDSGFYLCAWSQSGVEAFFGQGTRLTVV.

In its sample, this clonotype was seen many times. The gene calls are TRBV28 and TRBJ1-1; D is undetermined. V lost 3 bases and J lost 0, with 5 bases in between. Germline lookup yields CDR1 MDHEN and CDR2 SYDVKM. CDR3 length equals 13 residues. CDR3 nucleotide sequence: TGTGCCAGCAGTTTCAGGCTGAACACTGAAGCTTTCTTT. It encodes CASSFRLNTEAFF.

V usage is TRBV29-1 and J usage is TRBJ1-2; 10 bases agree with TRBD1. The CDR3 loop spans 13 amino acids. The V segment lost 1 base and the J segment 6 bases; nucleotides outside the gene matches: 2. Per the germline V gene, CDR1 is SQVTM and CDR2 is ANQGSEA. The CDR3 is CSVEVGQGNGYTF. The CDR3 DNA sequence: TGCAGCGTTGAAGTGGGACAGGGGAATGGCTACACCTTC.

This clonotype was observed a handful of times. The chain carries TRBV3-1 and TRBJ1-1, with 9 positions matching TRBD1. Looked up from germline, CDR1 is LGHDT and CDR2 is YNNKEL (reference sequence). V gave up 0 bases and J gave up 3 bases; unmatched junction bases: 8. The CDR3 contains 17 residues. The CDR3 region is CASSQEGVGDRDTEAFF. Written as DNA, the CDR3 is TGTGCCAGCAGCCAAGAGGGGGTCGGGGACAGGGACACTGAAGCTTTCTTT.

This clonotype has a handful of counts. The rearrangement joins TRBV13 to TRBJ1-1; the match to TRBD1 covers 7 bases. The CDR3 is made up of 13 amino acids. Germline V gene data show CDR1 as PRHDT and CDR2 as FYEKMQ (reference sequence). The J segment lost 3 bases and the V segment lost 3 bases, leaving 1 base of the junction unmatched. The CDR3 sequence is CASSFGTDTEAFF. The CDR3 DNA sequence: TGTGCCAGCAGCTTCGGGACAGACACTGAAGCTTTCTTT.

This clonotype turned up a few times. This sequence joins TRBV7-3 and TRBJ1-3, with D hard to call. Trimming shortened V by 3 bases and J by 1 base, and 10 bases separated the two germline ends. The CDR3 covers 15 residues. Germline V gene sequence: CDR1 SGHTA, CDR2 FQGTGA. The CDR3 DNA is TGTGCCAGCAGCTTTACTGGGGAGTCTGGAAACACCATATATTTT. It specifies CASSFTGESGNTIYF.

This clonotype was seen only a few times. CDR3 nucleotide sequence: TGTGCCAGCAGCGTAGGCCTCGAACCCACCCACGAGCAGTACTTC. Its protein is CASSVGLEPTHEQYF. The chain employs TRBV9 and TRBJ2-7; D is undetermined. Germline-derived CDR1 and CDR2 are SGDLS and YYNGEE. The CDR3 is made up of 15 amino acids. Trimming shortened V by 0 bases and J by 5 bases, and 15 bases separated the two germline ends.

This clonotype was observed a few times. This rearrangement joins TRBV29-1 to TRBJ2-7; unclear D gene. V shed 0 bases and J shed 4 bases, with 4 bases lying between them. Per the germline V gene, CDR1 is SQVTM and CDR2 is ANQGSEA. CDR3 length: 11 residues. CDR3 amino acids: CSVEDRYEQYF. The CDR3 bases are TGCAGCGTTGAAGATCGATACGAGCAGTACTTC.

The chain couples TRBV12-3 or TRBV12-4 to TRBJ1-2, with a weak D call TRBD1 (6 bases). There are 15 residues in the CDR3. V gave up 6 bases and J gave up 5 bases, with 19 bases separating them. CDR3 amino acids: CASSLGQPERYGYTF. DNA of the CDR3: TGTGCCAGCAGCCTAGGACAGCCCGAGCGTTATGGCTACACCTTC.

Comments on this clonotype: At one boundary the junction diverges from the germline segment, which might be a read error. The chain has TRBV15 and TRBJ2-5; 13 bases fit TRBD2. This CDR3 contains 16 residues. Looked up from germline, CDR1 is LNHNV and CDR2 is YYDKDF (reference sequence). The DNA of the CDR3 is TGTGCCACCAGCAGGGGACTAGCGGGACGTCAAGAGACCCAGCACTTC. Encoded protein: CATSRGLAGRQETQHF.

In this sample, this clonotype turned up many times. The chain is built from TRBV12-3 or TRBV12-4 and TRBJ1-1; no clear D gene. The CDR3 sequence is 14 residues long. V lost 7 bases and J 8 bases, leaving 20 bases between the germline ends. CDR3 loop: CASTLERRPAEAFF. For the CDR3, the DNA is TGTGCCAGCACCTTAGAGCGAAGGCCCGCAGAAGCTTTCTTT.

The genes are TRBV25-1 and TRBJ1-5; D may be TRBD1 (6 bases). This CDR3 is built from 14 residues. V was clipped by 2 bases and J by 5 bases, with 10 bases between them. Looked up from germline, CDR1 is MGHDK and CDR2 is SYGVNS. The DNA for the CDR3 is TGTGCCAGCAGTGAACCCGGGGGGCATCAGCCCCAGCATTTT. Translated: CASSEPGGHQPQHF.

In its sample, this clonotype was seen many times. V and J are TRBV27 and TRBJ1-5; no clear D. Germline V lookup: CDR1 MNHEY, CDR2 SMNVEV (reference sequence). The CDR3 has 14 amino acids. V lost 5 bases and J lost 0, with 8 bases in between. The CDR3 nucleotides are TGTGCCAGCAGTGGCCAATATAGCAATCAGCCCCAGCATTTT. The encoded protein is CASSGQYSNQPQHF.

The chain combines TRBV5-5 with TRBJ1-6, with a weak D call TRBD1 (5 bases). There are 16 residues in the CDR3. Trimming took off 0 bases at V and 9 bases at J, with 16 bases between the two ends. Germline V lookup: CDR1 SGHKS, CDR2 YYEKEE (reference sequence). CDR3 DNA: TGTGCCAGCAGCTTGGATCCAGGGTCCGTGGTTTCACCCCTCCACTTT. It encodes CASSLDPGSVVSPLHF.

This clonotype was observed a handful of times. The CDR3 loop is CASSQLSKPLHF. CDR3 coding DNA: TGTGCCAGCAGCCAATTATCAAAACCCCTCCACTTT. The chain recombines TRBV16 with TRBJ1-6; no definite D call. Germline values: CDR1 KGHSY, CDR2 FQNENV. V lost 1 base and J 12 bases, leaving 7 bases between the germline ends. The CDR3 covers 12 residues.

V is TRBV6-1 and J is TRBJ1-2; D is ambiguous. Trimming cost V 6 bases and J 6 bases, with 8 bases left between them. The germline gives CDR1 MNHNS, CDR2 SASEGT. The length of the CDR3 is 11 residues. The CDR3 loop reads CASRGGNGYTF. The CDR3 bases are TGTGCCAGCAGGGGAGGGAATGGCTACACCTTC.

In this sample, this clonotype turned up a few times. The gene calls are TRBV7-2 and TRBJ2-5; the match to TRBD1 covers 7 bases. Germline CDR1 reads SGHTA; CDR2 reads FQGNSA. Trimming at V came to 5 bases and at J to 7 bases, leaving 4 bases not matched to a gene. The CDR3 has 12 amino acids. CDR3 loop: CASSRPGGTQYF. The CDR3, as DNA: TGTGCCAGCAGCCGTCCAGGGGGGACCCAGTACTTC.

The genes are TRBV6-1 and TRBJ1-2, with unresolved D. The CDR3 spans 15 residues. Germline CDR1 is MNHNS and CDR2 is SASEGT. The V and J ends lost 4 bases and 0 bases respectively, with 12 bases between them. The CDR3 spells CASSVGSAPNYGYTF. The DNA for the CDR3 is TGTGCCAGCAGTGTAGGTTCAGCCCCTAACTATGGCTACACCTTC.

This clonotype was picked up many times. The CDR3 spells CASRDGTAVGNTIYF. The CDR3 bases are TGTGCCAGCAGGGATGGGACCGCCGTAGGAAACACCATATATTTT. V usage is TRBV28 and J usage is TRBJ1-3; maybe TRBD1 (5 bases). Trimming shortened V by 6 bases and J by 4 bases, and 16 bases separated the two germline ends. The CDR3 consists of 15 residues. The germline gives CDR1 MDHEN, CDR2 SYDVKM.

This clonotype was recorded at least ten times. V usage is TRBV2 and J usage is TRBJ2-3; D perhaps matches TRBD2 (5 bases). This CDR3 comprises 14 residues. Germline CDR1 reads SNHLY; CDR2 reads FYNNEI. Trimming removed 3 bases from V and 4 bases from J, with 11 bases in between. This CDR3 reads CASSDPPGADTQYF. CDR3 in DNA: TGTGCCAGCAGTGACCCCCCCGGGGCAGATACGCAGTATTTT.

The chain is built from TRBV24-1 and TRBJ2-2; 8 bases line up with TRBD1. CDR3 length: 16 residues. Germline assignment: CDR1 KGHDR and CDR2 SFDVKD. With 6 bases clipped from V and 2 bases from J, the junction kept 7 bases outside the gene matches. The DNA for the CDR3 is TGTGCCACCAGTTCTTTATCAGGGGGCAACACCGGGGAGCTGTTTTTT. Translated: CATSSLSGGNTGELFF.

This clonotype was observed a few times. J is TRBJ1-5 and V is TRBV6-5; D is possibly TRBD1 (6 bases). This CDR3 has 16 residues. Germline values: CDR1 MNHEY, CDR2 SVGAGI. The ends were cut back, 2 bases at V and 3 bases at J, with 14 bases in the middle. The CDR3 loop reads CASSYPIRGANQPQHF. CDR3 DNA: TGTGCCAGCAGTTACCCTATAAGGGGGGCCAATCAGCCCCAGCATTTT.

The V gene is TRBV10-3, the J gene TRBJ2-6; 9 bases line up with TRBD1. Germline-derived CDR1 and CDR2 are ENHRY and SYGVKD. The CDR3 length is 18 residues. After removal of 2 bases from V and 2 bases from J, the junction contained 7 bases not matched to a gene. CDR3 sequence reads: CAISETGGGTAGANVLTF. The CDR3 DNA sequence: TGTGCCATCAGTGAGACAGGGGGCGGAACTGCTGGGGCCAACGTCCTGACTTTC.

CDR3 region: CASSQPPENTEAFF. In nucleotides, the CDR3 is TGTGCCAGCAGCCAACCCCCAGAAAACACTGAAGCTTTCTTT. The rearrangement links TRBV3-1 to TRBJ1-1, with D uncertain. The CDR3 has 14 amino acids. V was shortened by 2 bases and J by 2 bases, with 9 bases between the two germline ends. The V gene's germline CDR1 is LGHDT and CDR2 YNNKEL (reference sequence).

This chain links TRBV5-1 with TRBJ1-3, with D uncertain. Deletions cut 0 bases from V and 2 bases from J, with 9 bases between. The germline V gene has CDR1 SGHRS and CDR2 YFSETQ. This CDR3 is 15 amino acids long. CDR3 residues: CASSLAGLAGNTIYF. The CDR3 DNA is TGCGCCAGCAGCTTGGCCGGACTCGCTGGAAACACCATATATTTT.

V and J are TRBV7-9 and TRBJ1-1; perhaps TRBD1 as D (6 bases). Trimming stripped 5 bases from V and 6 bases from J, with 13 bases between. Looked up from germline, CDR1 is SEHNR and CDR2 is FQNEAQ (reference sequence). This CDR3 spans 13 amino acids. DNA of the CDR3: TGTGCCAGCAGCCGCGGACAGAGCCCTGAAGCTTTCTTT. Protein: CASSRGQSPEAFF.